The 12 T cell receptor beta chains reported below all come from one sample, sequenced in a study of tumor and adjacent non-tumor tissue in lung cancer. No cell sorting was done before RNA was extracted from the tissue. Three rounds of nested PCR, following a modified ARM-PCR protocol, produced the TCRbeta library. TCRdb itself ran the multiplex PCR reads through MiXCR, one entry per CDR3 protein. The table has about 140,000 distinct CDR3 sequences, around 60% seen once. Sequencing was done on a sample of lung tumor tissue. The receptors here all came from a man in his sixties with small cell lung cancer.

In the case of this clonotype: A junction boundary mismatches the germline segment, possibly from a read error. J is TRBJ2-3 and V is TRBV20-1, with TRBD2 identical over 7 bases. Germline assignment: CDR1 DFQATT and CDR2 SNEGSKA (reference sequence). This CDR3 has 15 residues. The CDR3 DNA sequence: TGCAGTGCTAGTAAATTGAGCGGGACTACAGGTACGCAGTATTTT. Translating gives CSASKLSGTTGTQYF.

The chain has TRBV5-6 and TRBJ2-7; D is undetermined. CDR1 is SGHDT and CDR2 is YYEEEE in the germline V gene. This CDR3 region has 13 residues. Between the trimmed V and J ends, which lost 4 bases and 0 bases, there was a span of 8 bases. CDR3 region: CASSRPSSYEQYV. The CDR3 bases are TGTGCCAGCAGCCGGCCCTCCTCCTACGAGCAGTACGTC.

The V call is TRBV20-1, the J call TRBJ2-2; D is undetermined. This CDR3 spans 15 amino acids. Germline assignment: CDR1 DFQATT and CDR2 SNEGSKA (reference sequence). The V and J ends lost 0 bases and 6 bases respectively, with 14 bases between them. The DNA of the CDR3 is TGCAGTGCTAGAGATAGCACGGGTCTGCCCGGGGAGCTGTTTTTT. Translating it yields CSARDSTGLPGELFF.

This chain uses TRBV7-9 with TRBJ2-1, with 9 bases aligning to TRBD2. Unmatched junction bases numbered 11, after V lost 5 bases and J lost 6 bases. Germline CDR1 reads SEHNR; CDR2 reads FQNEAQ (reference sequence). The CDR3 extends over 16 amino acids. The CDR3 here is CASSPTSGGPCNEQFF. In nucleotides, the CDR3 is TGTGCCAGCAGCCCGACTAGCGGAGGACCCTGCAATGAGCAGTTCTTC.

A few counts support this clonotype. With a much larger clone just one base away, this may be a read error. The chain links TRBV6-1 to TRBJ2-7; D is unresolved. Trimming pared 3 bases from V and 9 bases from J, leaving 15 bases between. The CDR3 runs to 13 residues. Germline V gives CDR1 MNHNS, CDR2 SASEGT. CDR3 bases: TGTGCCAGCAGTGATACGCGGCGAGTATGGCAGTACGTC. Translation gives CASSDTRRVWQYV.

Comments on this clonotype: A much larger clonotype is one base distant, so this may be a read error. The V call is TRBV4-2, the J call TRBJ1-3, with 10 bases fitting TRBD1. CDR3 length: 16 residues. The germline gives CDR1 LGHNA, CDR2 YNFKEQ. In DNA, the CDR3 is TGTGCCAGCAGCCACCCGGGACAGGGGACGGGAATCACCATATATTTT. This encodes CASSHPGQGTGITIYF.

The chain joins TRBV20-1 to TRBJ2-2, with TRBD2 matching 8 bases. There are 17 residues in the CDR3. V dropped 0 bases and J dropped 9; count of bases not matched to a gene: 15. Germline loops: CDR1 DFQATT, CDR2 SNEGSKA (reference sequence). CDR3 nucleotide sequence: TGCAGTGCTAGAGATCTCGGGGGGGGACCCGGTAGTCGGGAGCTGTTTTTT. Its translation is CSARDLGGGPGSRELFF.

About this clonotype itself: At one end, the junction sequence differs from germline, possibly due to a read error. This chain links TRBV25-1 with TRBJ1-6, with D tentatively TRBD1 (5 bases). The germline V gene has CDR1 MGHDK and CDR2 SYGVNS. The CDR3 spans 14 residues. CDR3 in amino acids: CVSSQGLDNSPLHF. CDR3 DNA: TGTGTCAGCAGTCAGGGACTGGATAATTCACCCCTCCACTTT.

Worth noting for this clonotype: The junction departs from the called germline gene at one end, perhaps through a read error. V gene TRBV6-5 combines with J gene TRBJ2-7; no reliable D call. The germline CDR1 and CDR2 sequences are MNHEY and SVGAGI. The CDR3 covers 16 residues. CDR3 bases: TGTGCCAGCAGTGCCAACGTTGTGGTTGGCTCCTACGAGCAGTATTTC. This translates into CASSANVVVGSYEQYF.

Of note for this clonotype: The junction departs from the called germline gene at one end, perhaps through a read error. This chain joins TRBV6-5 and TRBJ1-2, with D possibly matching TRBD1 (5 bases). This CDR3 comprises 14 residues. Germline lookup yields CDR1 MNHEY and CDR2 SVGAGI. CDR3 DNA sequence: TGTGCCAGCAGTTACGAGGGGCCGAGCTATGGTTACACCTTC. Its translation is CASSYEGPSYGYTF.

The chain employs TRBV10-3 and TRBJ2-7; 10 bases align to TRBD1. The CDR3 has 14 amino acids. Looked up from germline, CDR1 is ENHRY and CDR2 is SYGVKD. CDR3 sequence (DNA): TGTGTCATCAGTGGGACAGGGGCCGTCTACGAGCAGTACGTC. Translating gives CVISGTGAVYEQYV.

This chain links TRBV2 with TRBJ1-1; D unclear. The CDR3 consists of 13 residues. V dropped 5 bases and J dropped 12 bases, with 19 bases sitting between them. CDR1 and CDR2 from the germline V gene are SNHLY and FYNNEI. Here the CDR3 DNA reads TGTGCCAGCAGTCCAAGAACTTCCGGGATAACTTTCTTT. It is translated as CASSPRTSGITFF.